Shown below are 32 T cell receptor beta chains from a single sample sequenced in a study of OX40 agonist ivuxolimab in advanced cancers. Sequenced by immunoSEQ multiplex PCR; TCRdb stores in-frame clones only, minus some. In the table there are just over 95,000 clones, 70% to 85% of which are singletons. Sequences were derived from CD4+ or CD8+ T cells sorted from blood, sampled in a trial of the OX40 agonist ivuxolimab. These TCRs come from an adult with an advanced solid tumor such as melanoma, head and neck, liver or kidney cancer.

This chain joins TRBV19 and TRBJ2-6; TRBD1 aligns across 7 bases. The CDR3 consists of 17 residues. CDR1 is LNHDA, CDR2 SQIVND, per germline (reference sequence). V lost 6 bases and J lost 0; bases outside the gene matches: 8. The CDR3 here is CASRGQRVYSGANVLTF. The CDR3 region has the DNA TGTGCCAGTAGGGGACAGAGAGTTTACTCTGGGGCCAACGTCCTGACTTTC.

J is TRBJ1-5 and V is TRBV7-9; TRBD1 matches 8 bases. The CDR3 contains 16 residues. After removal of 5 bases from V and 7 bases from J, the junction contained 13 bases not matched to a gene. Germline CDR1 and CDR2: SEHNR and FQNEAQ (reference sequence). DNA for the CDR3: TGTGCCAGCAGCGCCCAGGGGGCGCTAGGGTCCCAGCCCCAGCATTTT. Translating gives CASSAQGALGSQPQHF. The full variable domain, completed using reference TRBV7-9 and TRBJ1-5, is DTGVSQNPRHKITKRGQNVTFRCDPISEHNRLYWYRQTLGQGPEFLTYFQNEAQLEKSRLLSDRFSAERPKGSFSTLEIQRTEQGDSAMYLCASSAQGALGSQPQHFGDGTRLSIL.

This chain connects TRBV7-9 to TRBJ2-4; TRBD1 might be the D (6 bases). This CDR3 contains 16 residues. Deletions cut 2 bases from V and 3 bases from J, with 14 bases between. CDR1 and CDR2 from the germline V gene are SEHNR and FQNEAQ (reference sequence). CDR3 DNA: TGTGCCAGCAGCTTATGGCAGGGGATAGGCAAAAACATTCAGTACTTC. Its translation is CASSLWQGIGKNIQYF.

The CDR3 here is CAWSVYVGEGGYEQYF. In DNA, the CDR3 is TGTGCCTGGAGTGTATACGTCGGGGAGGGTGGCTACGAGCAGTACTTC. The chain has TRBV30 and TRBJ2-7; 7 nucleotides match TRBD2. Germline V gene sequence: CDR1 GTSNPN, CDR2 SVGIG (reference sequence). This CDR3 is built from 16 residues. V shed 0 bases, J shed 3 bases, and the junction held 11 bases outside the gene matches.

The V and J genes are TRBV29-1 and TRBJ2-3; 8 nucleotides align to TRBD1. The CDR3 runs to 15 residues. J was trimmed by 4 bases and V by 6 bases; bases with no gene match: 12. Per the germline V gene, CDR1 is SQVTM and CDR2 is ANQGSEA. The CDR3 DNA reads as TGCAGCGTAACCCGTCGGGACAGGACATCAGATACGCAGTATTTT. Encoded protein: CSVTRRDRTSDTQYF.

The gene calls are TRBV11-1 and TRBJ2-1; D is unresolved. The CDR3 is made up of 13 amino acids. Germline V gene data show CDR1 as SGHAT and CDR2 as FQDESV (reference sequence). Trimming shortened V by 1 base and J by 5 bases, and 6 bases separated the two germline ends. The CDR3 DNA reads as TGTGCCAGCAGCTTAGAAACGGACAATGAGCAGTTCTTC. Translating gives CASSLETDNEQFF.

The chain links TRBV11-2 to TRBJ2-7, with TRBD2 as a possible D gene (5 bases). This CDR3 is built from 14 residues. The V and J ends lost 4 bases and 0 bases respectively, with 10 bases between them. Looked up from germline, CDR1 is SGHAT and CDR2 is FQNNGV. The CDR3 sequence: CASSSVGGSYEQYF. The CDR3 coding sequence is TGTGCCAGCAGCTCCGTAGGAGGCTCCTACGAGCAGTACTTC.

The chain links TRBV21-1 to TRBJ2-5; TRBD2, the table's D call, lacks a check against the DNA. TRBV21-1 is listed as a pseudogene. This CDR3 is 15 amino acids long. The CDR3 DNA reads TGTGCCAGCAGCAAAGAGGCCCAAGGAGGAGAGACCCAGTACTTC. Translation: CASSKEAQGGETQYF.

The chain recombines TRBV5-1 with TRBJ2-7; TRBD1 is a possible D gene (6 bases). The CDR3 has 15 residues. V lost 0 bases, J lost 1 base, and 11 bases lay in between. Looked up from germline, CDR1 is SGHRS and CDR2 is YFSETQ. The CDR3 spells CASSLEGVVSYEQYF. The CDR3 DNA is TGCGCCAGCAGCTTGGAGGGGGTTGTGTCCTACGAGCAGTACTTC.

This chain connects TRBV7-3 to TRBJ2-1, with 9 bases identical to TRBD2. The CDR3 consists of 15 residues. Germline CDR1 and CDR2: SGHTA and FQGTGA. V lost 0 bases to trimming and J lost 6 bases; unmatched junction nucleotides: 3. The chain's CDR3 is CASSLTSGRTNEQFF. CDR3 coding DNA: TGTGCCAGCAGCTTAACTAGCGGGAGAACCAATGAGCAGTTCTTC.

The rearrangement links TRBV5-6 to TRBJ2-1, with unresolved D. Germline-derived CDR1 and CDR2 are SGHDT and YYEEEE. CDR3 length: 16 amino acids. V lost 2 bases and J lost 5, with 17 bases in between. This CDR3 is CASSFSLMDPHNEQFF. As DNA, the CDR3 is TGTGCCAGCAGCTTTAGTCTAATGGACCCTCACAATGAGCAGTTCTTC.

The rearrangement joins TRBV5-1 to TRBJ2-2, with TRBD1 as a possible D gene (6 bases). The germline V and J ends were trimmed by 1 base and 5 bases, with 12 bases remaining between them. Germline CDR1 is SGHRS and CDR2 is YFSETQ. The CDR3 totals 15 residues. The CDR3 spells CASSLNQGSTGELFF. In DNA, the CDR3 is TGCGCCAGCAGCTTGAATCAGGGGTCAACCGGGGAGCTGTTTTTT.

This clone was counted once. One end of the junction fails to match germline, which may point to a read error. The gene calls are TRBV7-7 and TRBJ2-1; 8 bases match TRBD1. The CDR3 totals 12 residues. Germline CDR1 reads SSHAT; CDR2 reads FNYEAQ (reference sequence). CDR3 sequence reads: CASSLGTGLQFF. DNA for the CDR3: TGTGCTAGCAGCTTGGGGACAGGACTGCAGTTCTTC.

The CDR3 loop reads CASSTWTSGSSGDTQYF. For the CDR3, the DNA is TGTGCCAGCAGCACTTGGACTAGCGGGAGTTCAGGAGATACGCAGTATTTT. V is TRBV7-7 and J is TRBJ2-3, with 13 nucleotides matching TRBD2. J was trimmed by 5 bases and V by 5 bases; bases with no gene match: 10. CDR1 SSHAT and CDR2 FNYEAQ come from the germline V gene (reference sequence). The CDR3 runs to 17 residues. The full variable domain, with the rest looked up from reference TRBV7-7 and TRBJ2-3, is GAGVSQSPRYKVTKRGQDVTLRCDPISSHATLYWYQQALGQGPEFLTYFNYEAQPDKSGLPSDRFSAERPEGSISTLTIQRTEQRDSAMYRCASSTWTSGSSGDTQYFGPGTRLTVL.

The table lists this clone with a few counts. The chain recombines TRBV18 with TRBJ2-7; 8 bases fit TRBD1. The germline V gene has CDR1 KGHSH and CDR2 LQKENI. V shed 6 bases, J shed 1 base, and the junction held 5 bases outside the gene matches. The CDR3 is 14 residues long. CDR3 in amino acids: CASSRTGPSYEQYF. The CDR3 bases are TGTGCCAGCTCTCGGACAGGGCCGTCCTACGAGCAGTACTTC.

The chain employs TRBV2 and TRBJ1-1; D is unresolved. Germline lookup yields CDR1 SNHLY and CDR2 FYNNEI. V lost 5 bases and J lost 1, with 11 bases in between. The CDR3 contains 14 residues. The CDR3 sequence is CASSPRTTNTEAFF. CDR3 coding DNA: TGTGCCAGCAGTCCCAGGACCACGAACACTGAAGCTTTCTTT. The variable domain in full, completed from reference TRBV2 and TRBJ1-1, reads EPEVTQTPSHQVTQMGQEVILRCVPISNHLYFYWYRQILGQKVEFLVSFYNNEISEKSEIFDDQFSVERPDGSNFTLKIRSTKLEDSAMYFCASSPRTTNTEAFFGQGTRLTVV.

The J gene is TRBJ1-4, the V gene TRBV2; 8 bases line up with TRBD1. The CDR3 covers 13 residues. V trimming: 7 bases; J trimming: 8 bases; junction bases outside the gene matches: 6. Looked up from germline, CDR1 is SNHLY and CDR2 is FYNNEI. The CDR3 protein is CASNRDRLEKLFF. The CDR3 nucleotides read TGTGCCAGCAATCGGGACAGGTTAGAAAAACTGTTTTTT.

CDR3 in DNA: TGTGCCAGCAGCTTATTTTTCGCAGGAGGGGTACCTGGAAACACCATATATTTT. It encodes CASSLFFAGGVPGNTIYF. The chain couples TRBV7-9 to TRBJ1-3, with D possibly TRBD1 on 5 matching bases. Looked up from germline, CDR1 is SEHNR and CDR2 is FQNEAQ (reference sequence). The CDR3 has 18 residues. The germline V and J ends were trimmed by 2 bases and 2 bases, with 19 bases remaining between them.

A note on this clone: The junction shows a germline mismatch at one end, possibly a read error. V usage is TRBV13 and J usage is TRBJ1-2, with TRBD1 as a possible D gene (5 bases). The CDR3 loop spans 14 amino acids. Germline values: CDR1 PRHDT, CDR2 FYEKMQ (reference sequence). The CDR3 DNA reads as TGTGCCAGCAGCCTAGGGACGGGTGTCTATGGCTACACCTTC. Its protein product is CASSLGTGVYGYTF.

This chain links TRBV7-2 with TRBJ2-1; no definite D call. Trimming cost V 0 bases and J 3 bases, with 12 bases left between them. Germline lookup yields CDR1 SGHTA and CDR2 FQGNSA. The CDR3 runs 16 residues. CDR3 coding DNA: TGTGCCAGCAGCTTAGCGGTTGACCCAGTCTACAATGAGCAGTTCTTC. It specifies CASSLAVDPVYNEQFF. Combining the CDR3 with reference TRBV7-2 and TRBJ2-1 gives the whole variable domain GAGVSQSPSNKVTEKGKDVELRCDPISGHTALYWYRQSLGQGLEFLIYFQGNSAPDKSGLPSDRFSAERTGGSVSTLTIQRTQQEDSAVYLCASSLAVDPVYNEQFFGPGTRLTVL.

The genes are TRBV2 and TRBJ2-1, with 12 bases that match TRBD2. Unmatched junction bases numbered 2, after V lost 6 bases and J lost 8 bases. Germline CDR1 and CDR2: SNHLY and FYNNEI. The CDR3 consists of 13 residues. CDR3 nucleotides: TGTGCCAGCAGCCGACTAGCGGGAGATGAGCAGTTCTTC. Its protein is CASSRLAGDEQFF.

V gene TRBV7-2 combines with J gene TRBJ1-6, with a possible D match to TRBD1 (5 bases). The ends were cut back, 5 bases at V and 5 bases at J, with 10 bases in the middle. The CDR3 extends over 14 amino acids. Germline V CDR1 and CDR2: SGHTA, FQGNSA. CDR3 nucleotides: TGTGCCAGCAGCCCGCAGGGAGATAATTCACCCCTCCACTTT. Its protein is CASSPQGDNSPLHF.

The chain combines TRBV7-9 with TRBJ2-7; D perhaps matches TRBD2 (5 bases). Trimming shortened V by 2 bases and J by 3 bases, and 17 bases separated the two germline ends. The CDR3 sequence is 16 residues long. The germline V gene has CDR1 SEHNR and CDR2 FQNEAQ (reference sequence). For the CDR3, the DNA is TGTGCCAGCAGCTTATTGAGAGATGGCGGAGGCTACGAGCAGTACTTC. Its translation is CASSLLRDGGGYEQYF.

This chain connects TRBV7-9 to TRBJ2-5; no reliable D call. TRBJ2-7 explains the end of the DNA better; the J call may be wrong. This CDR3 has 14 residues. Germline loops: CDR1 SEHNR, CDR2 FQNEAQ (reference sequence). Here the CDR3 reads CASSLAESSYEQYF. The CDR3, as DNA: TGTGCCAGCAGCTTAGCGGAATCATCCTACGAGCAGTACTTC.

This sequence joins TRBV7-8 and TRBJ2-7; tentatively, D is TRBD1 (6 bases). Trimming took off 5 bases at V and 3 bases at J, with 20 bases between the two ends. CDR3 length: 16 amino acids. The germline V gene has CDR1 SGHVS and CDR2 FQNEAQ. The CDR3 DNA reads as TGTGCCAGCAGCCTAGAGACAGGCCTCAGATTCTACGAGCAGTACTTC. It specifies CASSLETGLRFYEQYF.

This chain links TRBV6-6 with TRBJ2-7; 7 bases map to TRBD2. The germline V gene encodes CDR1 MNHNY and CDR2 SVGAGI (reference sequence). The junction had 7 bases not matched to a gene; V was cut back by 5 bases and J by 6 bases. The CDR3 totals 13 residues. As DNA, the CDR3 is TGTGCCAGCAGTAGCGGGACTGCGGTCGAGCAGTACTTC. Protein sequence: CASSSGTAVEQYF.

The chain employs TRBV13 and TRBJ2-7; D may match TRBD1 or TRBD2 (5 bases each). The CDR3 runs 21 residues. Deletions cut 2 bases from V and 3 bases from J, with 32 bases between. CDR1 and CDR2 (germline): PRHDT, FYEKMQ (reference sequence). CDR3 in amino acids: CASSLSPSPGPRMKEDYEQYF. The CDR3 DNA reads as TGTGCCAGCAGCTTAAGCCCCTCCCCGGGACCAAGAATGAAGGAGGACTACGAGCAGTACTTC. Supplemented by reference TRBV13 and TRBJ2-7, the full variable domain reads AAGVIQSPRHLIKEKRETATLKCYPIPRHDTVYWYQQGPGQDPQFLISFYEKMQSDKGSIPDRFSAQQFSDYHSELNMSSLELGDSALYFCASSLSPSPGPRMKEDYEQYFGPGTRLTVT.

The chain employs TRBV19 and TRBJ2-3; possible D gene TRBD1, 5 bases. This CDR3 has 14 residues. Trimming stripped 11 bases from V and 2 bases from J, with 17 bases between. Germline V gene sequence: CDR1 LNHDA, CDR2 SQIVND (reference sequence). In nucleotides, the CDR3 is TGTGCCTCGCTTGATGGGGCAGACACAGATACGCAGTATTTT. This translates into CASLDGADTDTQYF. Full variable domain (remainder filled in from reference TRBV19 and TRBJ2-3): DGGITQSPKYLFRKEGQNVTLSCEQNLNHDAMYWYRQDPGQGLRLIYYSQIVNDFQKGDIAEGYSVSREKKESFPLTVTSAQKNPTAFYLCASLDGADTDTQYFGPGTRLTVL.

The V call is TRBV27, the J call TRBJ2-5, with D maybe TRBD2 (6 bases). Between the trimmed V and J ends, which lost 4 bases and 11 bases, there was a span of 23 bases. The CDR3 is 15 residues long. Looked up from germline, CDR1 is MNHEY and CDR2 is SMNVEV (reference sequence). The CDR3 is CASSSGDFYLGEQYF. The CDR3 bases are TGTGCCAGCAGTTCCGGGGACTTCTACCTGGGGGAGCAGTACTTC.

This chain joins TRBV5-6 and TRBJ2-5; no definite D call. The J call may be mistaken, given a closer DNA end match to TRBJ2-7. The CDR3 runs 12 residues. Germline CDR1 reads SGHDT; CDR2 reads YYEEEE. The CDR3 here is CASSLDENEQYF. The CDR3 DNA reads TGTGCCAGCAGCTTGGACGAAAACGAGCAGTACTTC.

The chain combines TRBV14 with TRBJ2-7; 9 bases agree with TRBD2. Per the germline V gene, CDR1 is SGHDN and CDR2 is FVKESK. J lost 4 bases, V lost 4 bases, and 5 bases had no gene match. CDR3 size: 14 residues. CDR3 bases: TGTGCCAGCAGCCCCTGGACTAGCGTTTACGAGCAGTACTTC. Its translation is CASSPWTSVYEQYF.

The V gene is TRBV5-6, the J gene TRBJ2-5, with D possibly TRBD2 on 6 matching bases. The J call may be faulty, since TRBJ2-7 better matches the DNA end. This CDR3 has 13 amino acids. Germline values: CDR1 SGHDT, CDR2 YYEEEE. The CDR3 loop is CASSTYRGIEQYF. In DNA, the CDR3 is TGTGCCAGCAGCACCTACCGGGGGATCGAGCAGTACTTC.